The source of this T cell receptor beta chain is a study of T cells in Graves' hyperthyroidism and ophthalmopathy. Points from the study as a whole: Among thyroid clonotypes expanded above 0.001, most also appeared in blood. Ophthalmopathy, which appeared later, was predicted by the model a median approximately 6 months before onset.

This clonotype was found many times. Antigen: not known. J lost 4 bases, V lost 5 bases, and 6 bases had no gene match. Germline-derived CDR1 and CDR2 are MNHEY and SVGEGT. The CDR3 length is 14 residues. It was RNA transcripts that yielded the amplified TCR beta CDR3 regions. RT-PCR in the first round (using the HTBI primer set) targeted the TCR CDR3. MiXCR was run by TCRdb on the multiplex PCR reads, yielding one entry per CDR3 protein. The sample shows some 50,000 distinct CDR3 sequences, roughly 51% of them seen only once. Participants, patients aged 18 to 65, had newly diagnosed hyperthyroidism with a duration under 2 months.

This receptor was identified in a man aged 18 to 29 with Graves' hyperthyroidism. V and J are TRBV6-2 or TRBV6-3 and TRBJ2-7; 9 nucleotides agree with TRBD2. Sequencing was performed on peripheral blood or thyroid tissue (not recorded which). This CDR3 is CASSTGTSFYEQYF. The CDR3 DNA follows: TGTGCCAGCAGTACCGGGACTAGCTTTTACGAGCAGTACTTC.